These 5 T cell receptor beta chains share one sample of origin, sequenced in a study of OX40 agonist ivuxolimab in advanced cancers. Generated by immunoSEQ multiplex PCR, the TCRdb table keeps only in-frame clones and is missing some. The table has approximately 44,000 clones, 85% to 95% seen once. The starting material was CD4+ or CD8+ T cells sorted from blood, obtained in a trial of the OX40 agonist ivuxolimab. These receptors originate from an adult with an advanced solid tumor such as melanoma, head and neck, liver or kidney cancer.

CDR3 sequence: CASSLDRGTDTQYF. The CDR3 DNA follows: TGTGCCAGCAGCTTAGATCGGGGCACAGATACGCAGTATTTT. The chain links TRBV11-2 to TRBJ2-3; D not certain. The CDR3 totals 14 residues. V lost 0 bases to trimming and J lost 1 base, with 5 bases between them. The V gene's germline CDR1 is SGHAT and CDR2 FQNNGV. Full variable domain (remainder filled in from reference TRBV11-2 and TRBJ2-3): EAGVAQSPRYKIIEKRQSVAFWCNPISGHATLYWYQQILGQGPKLLIQFQNNGVVDDSQLPKDRFSAERLKGVDSTLKIQPAKLEDSAVYLCASSLDRGTDTQYFGPGTRLTVL.

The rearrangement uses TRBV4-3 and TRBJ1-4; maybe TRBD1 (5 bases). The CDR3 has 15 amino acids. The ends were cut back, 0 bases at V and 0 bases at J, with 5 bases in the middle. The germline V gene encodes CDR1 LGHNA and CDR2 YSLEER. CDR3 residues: CASSQEGATNEKLFF. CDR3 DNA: TGCGCCAGCAGCCAAGAAGGGGCAACTAATGAAAAACTGTTTTTT.

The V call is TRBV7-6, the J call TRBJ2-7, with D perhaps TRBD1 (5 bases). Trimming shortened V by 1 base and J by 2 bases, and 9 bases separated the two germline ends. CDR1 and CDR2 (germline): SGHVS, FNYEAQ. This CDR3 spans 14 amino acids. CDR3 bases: TGTGCCAGCAGCTTAGGACAGTTACCCTACGAGCAGTACTTC. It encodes CASSLGQLPYEQYF. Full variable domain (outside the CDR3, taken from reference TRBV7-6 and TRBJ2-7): GAGVSQSPRYKVTKRGQDVALRCDPISGHVSLYWYRQALGQGPEFLTYFNYEAQQDKSGLPNDRFSAERPEGSISTLTIQRTEQRDSAMYRCASSLGQLPYEQYFGPGTRLTVT.

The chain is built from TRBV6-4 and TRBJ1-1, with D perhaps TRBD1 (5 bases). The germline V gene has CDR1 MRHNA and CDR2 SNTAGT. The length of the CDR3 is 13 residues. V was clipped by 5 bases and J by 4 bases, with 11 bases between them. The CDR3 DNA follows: TGTGCCAGCAGTTCCGCGGGGGGCACTGAAGCTTTCTTT. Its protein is CASSSAGGTEAFF.

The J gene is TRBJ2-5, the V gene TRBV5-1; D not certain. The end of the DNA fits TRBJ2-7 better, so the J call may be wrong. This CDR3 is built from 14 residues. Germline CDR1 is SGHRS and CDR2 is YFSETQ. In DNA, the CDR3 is TGCGCCAGCAGCTTGGATCCAGCCTCCTACGAGCAGTACTTC. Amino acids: CASSLDPASYEQYF.